Following are 25 T cell receptor beta chains from one sample sequenced in a study of cytomegalovirus exposure and HLA in healthy donors. PCR was performed using 60 Vbeta and 13 Jbeta primers. Generated by immunoSEQ multiplex PCR, the TCRdb table keeps only in-frame clones and is missing some. Among 85,000 to 95,000 clones listed, under 9% were seen once. The specimen sequenced was PBMCs. Every receptor here comes from a man over 45 in good health and CMV-seronegative.

This clone was seen a few times. The CDR3 loop reads CASSHQETQYF. As DNA, the CDR3 is TGTGCCAGCAGTCATCAAGAGACCCAGTACTTC. This chain joins TRBV27 and TRBJ2-5; D gene uncertain. This CDR3 has 11 residues. The V and J ends lost 5 bases and 2 bases respectively, with 3 bases between them. Per the germline V gene, CDR1 is MNHEY and CDR2 is SMNVEV (reference sequence).

The V gene is TRBV10-3, the J gene TRBJ2-1, with D possibly being TRBD2 (5 bases). Trimming shortened V by 2 bases and J by 8 bases, and 13 bases separated the two germline ends. CDR3 length equals 14 residues. Germline V CDR1 and CDR2: ENHRY, SYGVKD. Written as DNA, the CDR3 is TGTGCCATCAGTGAGGAGGGTTTTACGGATGAGCAGTTCTTC. It codes for CAISEEGFTDEQFF.

The rearrangement joins TRBV7-9 to TRBJ2-7, with D maybe TRBD2 (6 bases). The CDR3 totals 16 residues. Trimming cost V 1 base and J 0 bases, with 13 bases left between them. Germline V gives CDR1 SEHNR, CDR2 FQNEAQ (reference sequence). The CDR3 loop is CASSLGGGGSSYEQYF. CDR3 DNA: TGTGCCAGCAGCTTAGGGGGTGGAGGGAGCTCCTACGAGCAGTACTTC. Complete variable domain (other parts from reference TRBV7-9 and TRBJ2-7): DTGVSQNPRHKITKRGQNVTFRCDPISEHNRLYWYRQTLGQGPEFLTYFQNEAQLEKSRLLSDRFSAERPKGSFSTLEIQRTEQGDSAMYLCASSLGGGGSSYEQYFGPGTRLTVT.

This clone was seen more than once but under ten times. V usage is TRBV6-5 and J usage is TRBJ2-1, with TRBD1 identical over 8 bases. J lost 8 bases, V lost 5 bases, and 8 bases had no gene match. The CDR3 has 14 amino acids. Germline CDR1 and CDR2: MNHEY and SVGAGI. CDR3 protein: CASSDRDRWDEQFF. In nucleotides, the CDR3 is TGTGCCAGCAGTGACCGGGACAGGTGGGATGAGCAGTTCTTC.

The rearrangement links TRBV6-5 to TRBJ2-1; 8 positions agree with TRBD1. The CDR3 extends over 15 amino acids. J lost 2 bases, V lost 5 bases, and 5 bases had no gene match. CDR1 and CDR2 (germline): MNHEY, SVGAGI. The CDR3 is CASSLGTGAYNEQFF. The DNA for the CDR3 is TGTGCCAGCAGTCTCGGGACAGGCGCCTACAATGAGCAGTTCTTC.

The rearrangement links TRBV5-1 to TRBJ2-7; D may be TRBD1 (6 bases). V gave up 0 bases and J gave up 3 bases, with 10 bases separating them. The CDR3 extends over 14 amino acids. CDR1 is SGHRS and CDR2 is YFSETQ in the germline V gene. The chain's CDR3 is CASSLDSRGYEQYF. For the CDR3, the DNA is TGCGCCAGCAGCTTGGATAGCAGGGGCTACGAGCAGTACTTC. Complete variable domain (other parts from reference TRBV5-1 and TRBJ2-7): KAGVTQTPRYLIKTRGQQVTLSCSPISGHRSVSWYQQTPGQGLQFLFEYFSETQRNKGNFPGRFSGRQFSNSRSEMNVSTLELGDSALYLCASSLDSRGYEQYFGPGTRLTVT.

This clone has only a few counts. The rearrangement joins TRBV5-4 to TRBJ1-4; D uncertain. CDR3 length: 14 amino acids. Germline V gene lookup returns CDR1 SGHNT and CDR2 YYREEE (reference sequence). The ends were cut back, 4 bases at V and 2 bases at J, with 9 bases in the middle. The DNA for the CDR3 is TGTGCCAGCAGCCCAGAGAGGACTAATGAAAAACTGTTTTTT. This encodes CASSPERTNEKLFF.

This clone was seen a few times. This chain joins TRBV6-4 and TRBJ1-2, with a weak D call TRBD1 (6 bases). The V end lost 0 bases, the J end lost 8 bases, and 19 bases lay between the germline ends. This CDR3 has 16 amino acids. The germline V gene encodes CDR1 MRHNA and CDR2 SNTAGT. This chain's CDR3 is CASSDSNRAGVSGYTF. As DNA, the CDR3 is TGTGCCAGCAGTGACTCCAACAGGGCCGGAGTATCCGGCTACACCTTC.

This clone was picked up a small number of times. The chain has TRBV28 and TRBJ2-7, with D perhaps TRBD1 (5 bases). Per the germline V gene, CDR1 is MDHEN and CDR2 is SYDVKM. This CDR3 is 13 amino acids long. With 8 bases removed from V and 2 bases from J, the gap between germline ends came to 13 bases. CDR3 in DNA: TGTGCCAGCGGAGAACCAGGGACCTACGAGCAGTACTTC. Amino acids: CASGEPGTYEQYF. The whole variable domain, remainder taken from reference TRBV28 and TRBJ2-7, is DVKVTQSSRYLVKRTGEKVFLECVQDMDHENMFWYRQDPGLGLRLIYFSYDVKMKEKGDIPEGYSVSREKKERFSLILESASTNQTSMYLCASGEPGTYEQYFGPGTRLTVT.

This clone has more than one count but fewer than ten. The CDR3 reads CASSLGLAGSDIQYF. DNA for the CDR3: TGTGCCAGCAGTTTAGGACTAGCGGGATCAGACATTCAGTACTTC. This sequence joins TRBV27 and TRBJ2-4; 12 bases align to TRBD2. The CDR3 has 15 amino acids. The germline gives CDR1 MNHEY, CDR2 SMNVEV (reference sequence). The V gene end was trimmed by 2 bases and the J gene end by 8 bases; junction bases not matched to a gene: 4.

The CDR3 nucleotides are TGTGCCAGCAGCCCGCCCAGGGGGCGCTTGATCTACGAGCAGTACTTC. Translated: CASSPPRGRLIYEQYF. The rearrangement links TRBV13 to TRBJ2-7; TRBD1 matches 8 bases. This CDR3 has 16 amino acids. V lost 5 bases and J lost 3; bases outside the gene matches: 12. Germline V gives CDR1 PRHDT, CDR2 FYEKMQ (reference sequence). The entire variable domain, with the rest obtained from reference TRBV13 and TRBJ2-7, is as follows: AAGVIQSPRHLIKEKRETATLKCYPIPRHDTVYWYQQGPGQDPQFLISFYEKMQSDKGSIPDRFSAQQFSDYHSELNMSSLELGDSALYFCASSPPRGRLIYEQYFGPGTRLTVT.

This clone was detected only a few times. The genes are TRBV6-5 and TRBJ2-5, with a tentative D call TRBD2 (5 bases). V was clipped by 2 bases and J by 9 bases, with 16 bases between them. The germline V gene encodes CDR1 MNHEY and CDR2 SVGAGI. The CDR3 is 14 residues long. Here the CDR3 DNA reads TGTGCCAGCAGTTACGGCCAGCGGCAAACGGCCCAGTACTTC. It is translated as CASSYGQRQTAQYF.

Only a few counts were recorded for this clone. V gene TRBV5-5 combines with J gene TRBJ2-7; D is uncertain. Trimming cost V 5 bases and J 4 bases, with 4 bases left between them. The germline V gene encodes CDR1 SGHKS and CDR2 YYEKEE (reference sequence). CDR3 size: 10 residues. Here the CDR3 reads CASSMYEQYF. DNA for the CDR3: TGTGCCAGCAGTATGTACGAGCAGTACTTC.

This clone was seen only a few times. The rearrangement links TRBV30 to TRBJ1-3, with TRBD1 matching 11 bases. V lost 6 bases and J lost 0; bases outside the gene matches: 7. The CDR3 is made up of 16 amino acids. CDR1 is GTSNPN, CDR2 SVGIG, per germline (reference sequence). The CDR3 protein is CACGDRGIGSGNTIYF. The CDR3 DNA is TGTGCCTGCGGGGACAGGGGGATCGGCTCTGGAAACACCATATATTTT.

The rearrangement joins TRBV15 to TRBJ2-7; tentative D call: TRBD1 (5 bases). Germline values: CDR1 LNHNV, CDR2 YYDKDF (reference sequence). The CDR3 has 15 residues. Between the trimmed V and J ends, which lost 0 bases and 0 bases, there was a span of 9 bases. The CDR3 DNA is TGTGCCACCAGCAGAGATTCAGGGAACTCCTACGAGCAGTACTTC. Protein: CATSRDSGNSYEQYF.

The sample holds a few counts of this clone. The CDR3, as DNA: TGTGCCAGCAGTGACCCGGGAGCAGTTGGCAATCAGCCCCAGCATTTT. Translating it yields CASSDPGAVGNQPQHF. J is TRBJ1-5 and V is TRBV28; D gene unclear. Trimming cost V 5 bases and J 2 bases, with 16 bases left between them. Germline V CDR1 and CDR2: MDHEN, SYDVKM. The CDR3 has 16 amino acids.

The chain uses TRBV7-9 and TRBJ1-1; no clear D gene. V shed 5 bases and J shed 12 bases, with 22 bases lying between them. This CDR3 contains 14 residues. Germline loops: CDR1 SEHNR, CDR2 FQNEAQ (reference sequence). The CDR3 sequence: CASSREEGLGASFF. CDR3 DNA sequence: TGTGCCAGCAGCAGGGAGGAGGGTTTGGGTGCGTCTTTCTTT.

Here the CDR3 DNA reads TGTGCCAGCAGCGCGTCGGGGGGGCGAGGAGATACGCAGTATTTT. This gives the protein CASSASGGRGDTQYF. The chain uses TRBV7-3 and TRBJ2-3, with TRBD2 matching 8 bases. V lost 5 bases to trimming and J lost 5 bases; unmatched junction nucleotides: 9. The CDR3 spans 15 residues. Germline CDR1 reads SGHTA; CDR2 reads FQGTGA.

This clone has only a few counts. The chain employs TRBV18 and TRBJ1-1; 10 nucleotides line up with TRBD1. Germline assignment: CDR1 KGHSH and CDR2 LQKENI. This CDR3 is built from 15 residues. After removal of 3 bases from V and 5 bases from J, the junction contained 6 bases not matched to a gene. CDR3 sequence: CASSPSGTGDTEAFF. The CDR3 nucleotides read TGTGCCAGCTCACCCTCCGGGACAGGGGATACTGAAGCTTTCTTT.

In its sample, this clone was seen a few times. CDR3 coding DNA: TGTGCCAGCCTATTAGAAGGGGCAACTAATGAAAAACTGTTTTTT. Its protein product is CASLLEGATNEKLFF. The rearrangement joins TRBV28 to TRBJ1-4; D is possibly TRBD1 (5 bases). CDR1 MDHEN and CDR2 SYDVKM come from the germline V gene. V lost 8 bases and J lost 0, with 13 bases in between. This CDR3 contains 15 residues.

This clone was observed a few times. The V gene is TRBV6-5, the J gene TRBJ1-4; D is uncertain. The germline V gene has CDR1 MNHEY and CDR2 SVGAGI. The CDR3 covers 15 residues. Trimming stripped 0 bases from V and 5 bases from J, with 10 bases between. CDR3 protein: CASSYSGGPNEKLFF. The CDR3 DNA reads as TGTGCCAGCAGTTACTCGGGTGGGCCGAATGAAAAACTGTTTTTT.

V and J are TRBV27 and TRBJ1-6, with D perhaps TRBD1 (5 bases). CDR1 MNHEY and CDR2 SMNVEV come from the germline V gene (reference sequence). This CDR3 is 15 amino acids long. Trimming removed 1 base from V and 7 bases from J, with 11 bases in between. The CDR3 here is CASSLYPGGNSPLHF. The CDR3 DNA follows: TGTGCCAGCAGTTTATACCCGGGGGGGAATTCACCCCTCCACTTT.

There are a few counts of this clone. The chain recombines TRBV29-1 with TRBJ2-5; TRBD2 might be the D (6 bases). The CDR3 has 15 residues. Germline CDR1 SQVTM, CDR2 ANQGSEA. Deletions cut 2 bases from V and 5 bases from J, with 18 bases between. The CDR3 sequence: CSVEKAAGQRETQYF. The CDR3 DNA follows: TGCAGCGTTGAAAAGGCGGCGGGGCAAAGGGAGACCCAGTACTTC.

The chain employs TRBV19 and TRBJ2-3, with 12 bases lining up with TRBD2. Looked up from germline, CDR1 is LNHDA and CDR2 is SQIVND (reference sequence). V lost 5 bases to trimming and J lost 6 bases; unmatched junction nucleotides: 6. The CDR3 spans 15 residues. The CDR3 DNA sequence: TGTGCCAGTAGTTCTCCGGGGACTAGCGGGGATACGCAGTATTTT. It encodes CASSSPGTSGDTQYF. Using reference TRBV19 and TRBJ2-3 for the parts outside the CDR3, the full variable domain is DGGITQSPKYLFRKEGQNVTLSCEQNLNHDAMYWYRQDPGQGLRLIYYSQIVNDFQKGDIAEGYSVSREKKESFPLTVTSAQKNPTAFYLCASSSPGTSGDTQYFGPGTRLTVL.

This clone was counted only a few times. The chain employs TRBV6-6 and TRBJ2-2; the D gene is possibly TRBD1 (6 bases). The CDR3 sequence is 14 residues long. The V gene's germline CDR1 is MNHNY and CDR2 SVGAGI (reference sequence). Trimming stripped 0 bases from V and 8 bases from J, with 10 bases between. CDR3 DNA: TGTGCCAGCAGTTACTCGGCAGGGGCAGGGGAGCTGTTTTTT. Protein sequence: CASSYSAGAGELFF.